The rows below give T cell receptor beta chains drawn from one sample of a study of CD4+ T cells in melanoma. Data came from immunoSEQ multiplex PCR; TCRdb stores just in-frame clones and leaves some out. The repertoire holds about 140,000 clones, with 80% to 95% as singletons. The receptor source for this set is a human donor with melanoma. CDR3s include the opening cysteine and the closing phenylalanine or tryptophan. The order of the fields is D gene, V gene, clone size, J gene, CDR3 DNA, CDR3 protein. D genes are given only for firm matches. A clone size is listed for some rows: how often the clone was seen (once, few, many), or a class if it is expanded.

d_call: .; v_call: TRBV9; clone_size: .; j_call: TRBJ2-5; cdr3_nt: TGTGCCAGCAGCGTAAGCCCCGGGTCGCAAGAGACCCAGTACTTC; cdr3_aa: CASSVSPGSQETQYF
d_call: TRBD2; v_call: TRBV2; clone_size: .; j_call: TRBJ2-5; cdr3_nt: TGTGCCAGCAGGTCGGGACTAGCTAGCCAAGAGACCCAGTACTTC; cdr3_aa: CASRSGLASQETQYF
d_call: .; v_call: TRBV14; clone_size: .; j_call: TRBJ1-6; cdr3_nt: TGTGCCAGCAGCCAAGAGGTCCGTAATTCACCCCTCCACTTT; cdr3_aa: CASSQEVRNSPLHF
d_call: TRBD1; v_call: TRBV6-5; clone_size: .; j_call: TRBJ1-1; cdr3_nt: TGTGCCAGCAGTTACGACAGGGGGTTGAACACTGAAGCTTTCTTT; cdr3_aa: CASSYDRGLNTEAFF
d_call: .; v_call: TRBV6-1; clone_size: .; j_call: TRBJ2-5; cdr3_nt: TGTGCCAGCAGTGAAGCCCGAGGGGAGACCCAGTACTTC; cdr3_aa: CASSEARGETQYF
d_call: TRBD2; v_call: TRBV7-2; clone_size: .; j_call: TRBJ2-5; cdr3_nt: TGTGCCAGCAGCTTTGGTGTAGCGGGGGGTGGAGAGACCCAGTACTTC; cdr3_aa: CASSFGVAGGGETQYF
d_call: TRBD2; v_call: TRBV5-1; clone_size: .; j_call: TRBJ2-2; cdr3_nt: TGCGCCAGCAGCTTGGCGAGCGGGGGGTTCGGGGAGCTGTTTTTT; cdr3_aa: CASSLASGGFGELFF
d_call: .; v_call: TRBV2; clone_size: .; j_call: TRBJ1-5; cdr3_nt: TGTGCCAGCAGTGATGAGGGATCTAGGCAGCCCCAGCATTTT; cdr3_aa: CASSDEGSRQPQHF
d_call: .; v_call: TRBV9; clone_size: .; j_call: TRBJ2-2; cdr3_nt: TGTGCCAGCAGCGCACAATCTGGCGGGGAGCTGTTTTTT; cdr3_aa: CASSAQSGGELFF
d_call: TRBD1; v_call: TRBV12-5; clone_size: .; j_call: TRBJ2-7; cdr3_nt: TGTGCTAGTGGTACAGACAGGGGAGATTACGAGCAGTACTTC; cdr3_aa: CASGTDRGDYEQYF
d_call: .; v_call: TRBV5-1; clone_size: once; j_call: TRBJ2-1; cdr3_nt: TGCGCCAGCAGCCAAGAGGGTGCCTCCTACAATGAGCAGTTCTTC; cdr3_aa: CASSQEGASYNEQFF
d_call: .; v_call: TRBV11-2; clone_size: .; j_call: TRBJ1-2; cdr3_nt: TGTGCCAGCAGCCTAAGAGTCGCCGGGGGCTACACCTTC; cdr3_aa: CASSLRVAGGYTF
d_call: .; v_call: TRBV30; clone_size: .; j_call: TRBJ2-7; cdr3_nt: TGTGCCTGGAGTGAACAGGGCTACGAGCAGTACTTC; cdr3_aa: CAWSEQGYEQYF
d_call: .; v_call: TRBV7-3; clone_size: .; j_call: TRBJ1-1; cdr3_nt: TGTGCCAGCAGCCAATCCCGGAACACTGAAGCTTTCTTT; cdr3_aa: CASSQSRNTEAFF
d_call: .; v_call: TRBV5-1; clone_size: once; j_call: TRBJ1-4; cdr3_nt: TGCGCCAGCAGCTCGGGGCCTCATGAAAAACTGTTTTTT; cdr3_aa: CASSSGPHEKLFF
d_call: .; v_call: TRBV19; clone_size: .; j_call: TRBJ1-5; cdr3_nt: TGTGCCAGTAGTATAAGAGACAACAATCAGCCCCAGCATTTT; cdr3_aa: CASSIRDNNQPQHF
d_call: .; v_call: TRBV28; clone_size: .; j_call: TRBJ2-1; cdr3_nt: TGTGCCAGCAGTTGGATCGAGCTAGCTCGACGCAATGAGCAGTTCTTC; cdr3_aa: CASSWIELARRNEQFF
d_call: TRBD1; v_call: TRBV5-6; clone_size: .; j_call: TRBJ2-1; cdr3_nt: TGTGCCAGCACCCTCCCCGGAACAGGGGGGCATGAGCAGTTCTTC; cdr3_aa: CASTLPGTGGHEQFF
d_call: TRBD1; v_call: TRBV11-3; clone_size: .; j_call: TRBJ1-5; cdr3_nt: TGTGCCAGCAGCTTACAGGGGGCGAAAACCCAGCCCCAGCATTTT; cdr3_aa: CASSLQGAKTQPQHF
d_call: TRBD2; v_call: TRBV29-1; clone_size: .; j_call: TRBJ2-3; cdr3_nt: TGCTCCTTATCTTCAGCGGGGGGGAATTCACAGTCGGATACGCAGTATTTT; cdr3_aa: CSLSSAGGNSQSDTQYF
d_call: .; v_call: TRBV10-3; clone_size: .; j_call: TRBJ1-1; cdr3_nt: TGTGCCATCAGTGCCGTGAACACTGAAGCTTTCTTT; cdr3_aa: CAISAVNTEAFF
d_call: .; v_call: TRBV14; clone_size: .; j_call: TRBJ1-2; cdr3_nt: TGTGCCAGCAGCCAAGGGACTGACCGATATGGCTACACCTTC; cdr3_aa: CASSQGTDRYGYTF
d_call: .; v_call: TRBV2; clone_size: .; j_call: TRBJ2-7; cdr3_nt: TGTGCCAGCAGGGGGGATAGGCCTAGCTCCTACGAGCAGTACTTC; cdr3_aa: CASRGDRPSSYEQYF
d_call: .; v_call: TRBV18; clone_size: .; j_call: TRBJ2-2; cdr3_nt: TGTGCCAGCTCACCCCAACGGGGGACCAGTGGGGACGCTTGGGCCGGGGAGCTGTTTTTT; cdr3_aa: CASSPQRGTSGDAWAGELFF
d_call: .; v_call: TRBV5-8; clone_size: .; j_call: TRBJ1-2; cdr3_nt: TGTGCCAGCAGCTTGCAGGTCAACTATGGCTACACCTTC; cdr3_aa: CASSLQVNYGYTF
d_call: .; v_call: TRBV2; clone_size: .; j_call: TRBJ2-5; cdr3_nt: TGTGCCAGCAGTGGAGGGGAGCAGCTCCAAGAGACCCAGTACTTC; cdr3_aa: CASSGGEQLQETQYF
d_call: TRBD2; v_call: TRBV5-4; clone_size: .; j_call: TRBJ2-1; cdr3_nt: TGTGCCAGCAGCTTGACAAAACTAGCGGGGGACTACAATGAGCAGTTCTTC; cdr3_aa: CASSLTKLAGDYNEQFF
d_call: TRBD1; v_call: TRBV5-1; clone_size: .; j_call: TRBJ1-1; cdr3_nt: TGCGCCAGCAGCTTGGATACCGGGACAGGGGGCGCTTTGAACACTGAAGCTTTCTTT; cdr3_aa: CASSLDTGTGGALNTEAFF
d_call: TRBD1; v_call: TRBV19; clone_size: .; j_call: TRBJ1-2; cdr3_nt: TGTGCCAGTAGTACCTGGACAGGGGATAACTATGGCTACACCTTC; cdr3_aa: CASSTWTGDNYGYTF
d_call: TRBD1; v_call: TRBV5-4; clone_size: .; j_call: TRBJ2-7; cdr3_nt: TGTGCCAGCAAACCGACAGGGACCGCCTACGAGCAGTACTTC; cdr3_aa: CASKPTGTAYEQYF
d_call: .; v_call: TRBV5-4; clone_size: .; j_call: TRBJ2-7; cdr3_nt: TGTGCCAGCAGCTTGGTGGGGGGACAGACAGACTACGAGCAGTACTTC; cdr3_aa: CASSLVGGQTDYEQYF
d_call: .; v_call: TRBV9; clone_size: .; j_call: TRBJ1-5; cdr3_nt: TGTGCCAGCAGCGTAGCACCCACGGAAAACCTACAGCCCCAGCATTTT; cdr3_aa: CASSVAPTENLQPQHF
d_call: .; v_call: TRBV14; clone_size: .; j_call: TRBJ2-7; cdr3_nt: TGTGCCAGCAGCCTACTCCAGCAGGGTAGGTACGAGCAGTACTTC; cdr3_aa: CASSLLQQGRYEQYF
d_call: .; v_call: TRBV6-6; clone_size: .; j_call: TRBJ2-7; cdr3_nt: TGTGCCAGCCGACCGGGGTTAGACTACGAGCAGTACTTC; cdr3_aa: CASRPGLDYEQYF
d_call: TRBD1; v_call: TRBV5-1; clone_size: .; j_call: TRBJ1-1; cdr3_nt: TGCGCCAGCAGGACGACAGGGGGGGGCACTGAAGCTTTCTTT; cdr3_aa: CASRTTGGGTEAFF
d_call: .; v_call: TRBV7-3; clone_size: .; j_call: TRBJ1-5; cdr3_nt: TGTGCCAGCAGCTACTTACTCCGAGACGAAGGGACTCCTTATAGCAATCAGCCCCAGCATTTT; cdr3_aa: CASSYLLRDEGTPYSNQPQHF
d_call: TRBD2; v_call: TRBV10-2; clone_size: .; j_call: TRBJ2-3; cdr3_nt: TGCGCCAGCAGGGAGCGGGGAAGCACAGATACGCAGTATTTT; cdr3_aa: CASRERGSTDTQYF
d_call: .; v_call: TRBV5-1; clone_size: .; j_call: TRBJ2-7; cdr3_nt: TGCGCCAGCAGCTTGGGACCGGCAGGGAACTACGAGCAGTACTTC; cdr3_aa: CASSLGPAGNYEQYF
d_call: .; v_call: TRBV9; clone_size: .; j_call: TRBJ1-3; cdr3_nt: TGTGCCAGCAGCGTAGCCGGGGGAAACACCATATATTTT; cdr3_aa: CASSVAGGNTIYF
d_call: TRBD1; v_call: TRBV2; clone_size: .; j_call: TRBJ1-6; cdr3_nt: TGTGCCAGCAGTGCCTACAGGGGCCTCCTTTCAAATTCACCCCTCCACTTT; cdr3_aa: CASSAYRGLLSNSPLHF
d_call: .; v_call: TRBV4-1; clone_size: .; j_call: TRBJ2-3; cdr3_nt: TGCGCCAGCAGCCAGTCCAGCACAGATACGCAGTATTTT; cdr3_aa: CASSQSSTDTQYF
d_call: .; v_call: TRBV7-9; clone_size: .; j_call: TRBJ2-7; cdr3_nt: TGTGCCAGCAGTTCCCTCGGTACCGGGACACGCAACTACGAGCAGTACTTC; cdr3_aa: CASSSLGTGTRNYEQYF
d_call: .; v_call: TRBV30; clone_size: .; j_call: TRBJ1-5; cdr3_nt: TGTGCCTGGAGTGTCCGGGACATACAGCCCCAGCATTTT; cdr3_aa: CAWSVRDIQPQHF
d_call: TRBD2; v_call: TRBV4-1; clone_size: .; j_call: TRBJ2-5; cdr3_nt: TGCGCCAGCAGCCAAGACAGACTAGCGGGGGGGCCCGGGGAGACCCAGTACTTC; cdr3_aa: CASSQDRLAGGPGETQYF
d_call: .; v_call: TRBV11-2; clone_size: .; j_call: TRBJ1-1; cdr3_nt: TGTGCCAGCAGCTTACTGGGGGTTATAGCTGAAGCTTTCTTT; cdr3_aa: CASSLLGVIAEAFF